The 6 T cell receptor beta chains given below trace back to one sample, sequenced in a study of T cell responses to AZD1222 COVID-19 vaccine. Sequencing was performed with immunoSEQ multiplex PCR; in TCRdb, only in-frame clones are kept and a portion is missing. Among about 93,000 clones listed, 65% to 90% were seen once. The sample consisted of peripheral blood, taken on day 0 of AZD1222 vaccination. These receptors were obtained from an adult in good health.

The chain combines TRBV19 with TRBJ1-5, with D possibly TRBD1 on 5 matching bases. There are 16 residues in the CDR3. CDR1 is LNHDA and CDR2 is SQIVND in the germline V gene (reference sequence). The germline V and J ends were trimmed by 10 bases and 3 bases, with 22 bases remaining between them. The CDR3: CATKGMSGWNNQPQHF. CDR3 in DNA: TGTGCCACCAAGGGGATGTCGGGGTGGAACAATCAGCCCCAGCATTTT.

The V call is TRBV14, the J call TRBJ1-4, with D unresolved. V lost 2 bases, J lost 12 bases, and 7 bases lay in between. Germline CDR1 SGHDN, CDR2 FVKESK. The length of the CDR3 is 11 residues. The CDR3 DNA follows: TGTGCCAGCAGCCAAACACGGGAACTGTTTTTT. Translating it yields CASSQTRELFF.

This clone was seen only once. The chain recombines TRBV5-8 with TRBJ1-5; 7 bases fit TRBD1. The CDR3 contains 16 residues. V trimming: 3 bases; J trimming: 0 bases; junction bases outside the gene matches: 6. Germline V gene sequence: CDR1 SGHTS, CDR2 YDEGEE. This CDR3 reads CASSSGTVNSNQPQHF. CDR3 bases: TGTGCCAGCAGCTCGGGGACAGTAAATAGCAATCAGCCCCAGCATTTT.

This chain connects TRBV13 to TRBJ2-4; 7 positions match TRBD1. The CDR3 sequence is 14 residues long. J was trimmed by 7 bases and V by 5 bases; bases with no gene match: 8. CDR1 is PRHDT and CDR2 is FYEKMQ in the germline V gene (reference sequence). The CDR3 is CASSLRDSSNIQYF. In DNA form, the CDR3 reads TGTGCCAGCAGCCTCCGGGACAGTAGTAACATTCAGTACTTC. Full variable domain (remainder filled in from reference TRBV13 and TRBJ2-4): AAGVIQSPRHLIKEKRETATLKCYPIPRHDTVYWYQQGPGQDPQFLISFYEKMQSDKGSIPDRFSAQQFSDYHSELNMSSLELGDSALYFCASSLRDSSNIQYFGAGTRLSVL.

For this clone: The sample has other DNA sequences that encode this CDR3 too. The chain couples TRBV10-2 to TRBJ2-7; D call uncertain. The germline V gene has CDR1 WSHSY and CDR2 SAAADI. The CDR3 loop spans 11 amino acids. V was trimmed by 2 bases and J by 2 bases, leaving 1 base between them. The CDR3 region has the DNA TGCGCCAGCAGTGAGGCCTACGAGCAGTACTTC. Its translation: CASSEAYEQYF.

As DNA, the CDR3 is TGTGCCAGTAGTATACAGGTCGCCCATGGCTACACCTTC. Protein product: CASSIQVAHGYTF. The chain combines TRBV19 with TRBJ1-2; unclear D gene. The CDR3 runs to 13 residues. CDR1 LNHDA and CDR2 SQIVND come from the germline V gene (reference sequence). V gave up 2 bases and J gave up 6 bases, with 10 bases separating them.